Sequencing of this T cell receptor (beta chain) was carried out in a study of T cell changes during pregnancy in multiple sclerosis. CDR3 length equals 13 residues. The germline V gene has CDR1 SGHTS and CDR2 YDEGEE. V was pared by 0 bases and J by 6 bases, with 9 bases between. Here immunoSEQ multiplex PCR was the method, and the copy in TCRdb shows in-frame clones only, minus some. Of approximately 43,000 clones in the sample, over 85% were seen once. The sequence was collected from a female donor with multiple sclerosis, enrolled in a pregnancy study. V gene TRBV5-8 combines with J gene TRBJ1-2; D remains ambiguous. Sequenced material: CD8+ T cells from peripheral blood mononuclear cells, taken after pregnancy. The CDR3 DNA is TGTGCCAGCAGCTTGGGTTGGGCAGATGGCTACACCTTC. Translating it yields CASSLGWADGYTF.